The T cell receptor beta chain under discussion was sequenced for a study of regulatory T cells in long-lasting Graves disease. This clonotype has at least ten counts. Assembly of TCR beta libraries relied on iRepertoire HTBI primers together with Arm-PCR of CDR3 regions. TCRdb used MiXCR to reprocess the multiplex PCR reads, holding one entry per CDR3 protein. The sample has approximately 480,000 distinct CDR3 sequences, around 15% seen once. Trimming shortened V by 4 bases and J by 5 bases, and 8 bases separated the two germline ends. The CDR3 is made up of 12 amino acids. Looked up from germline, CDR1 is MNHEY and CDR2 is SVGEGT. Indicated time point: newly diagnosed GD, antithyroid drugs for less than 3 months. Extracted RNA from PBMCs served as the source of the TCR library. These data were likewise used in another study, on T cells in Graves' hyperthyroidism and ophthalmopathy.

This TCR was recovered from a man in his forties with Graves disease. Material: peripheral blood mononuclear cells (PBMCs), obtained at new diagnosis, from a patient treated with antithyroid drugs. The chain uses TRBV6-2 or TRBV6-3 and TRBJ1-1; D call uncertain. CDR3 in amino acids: CASSLTDTEAFF. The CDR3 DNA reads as TGTGCCAGCAGTTTGACTGATACTGAAGCTTTCTTT.